This is a list of T cell receptor beta chains from one sample in a study of OX40 agonist ivuxolimab in advanced cancers. Profiled with immunoSEQ multiplex PCR; TCRdb holds only in-frame clones, not every one. The table has about 58,000 clones, roughly 80% seen once. The sequences come from CD4+ or CD8+ T cells sorted from blood, collected in a trial of the OX40 agonist ivuxolimab. These receptor sequences come from an adult with an advanced solid tumor such as melanoma, head and neck, liver or kidney cancer. Both conserved end residues are part of each CDR3. Each record gives: V gene, D gene, CDR3 protein. The D gene is left open where the match is weak.

TRBV30	TRBD2	CAWSVRSSGGKYNEQFF
TRBV19	.	CASSIGRGYGYTF
TRBV19	TRBD1	CASSRDRGTYEQYF
TRBV4-3	.	CASSQATNQPQHF
TRBV18	.	CASSPAQGRETQYF
TRBV9	.	CASAPGLSGETQYF
TRBV11-2	TRBD2	CASSLRGTSGGATDTQYF
TRBV7-2	.	CASSLGTDRETQYF
TRBV19	TRBD1	CASSTYPGQETVQYF
TRBV10-3	.	CAIQRGTEAFF
TRBV4-1	.	CASSQEEAPLFF
TRBV7-3	.	CASSPEGTATGELFF
TRBV1	.	CTFSPQGGAKNIQYF
TRBV2	.	CASSNTGELFF
TRBV9	.	CASSTAVEQFF
TRBV2	.	CASRGSAGANTGELFF
TRBV10-3	TRBD2	CAISPSSGGITDTQYF
TRBV5-8	.	CASSLSWGESYNEQFF
TRBV2	.	CASSESIGSSGYTF
TRBV30	.	CAWSPGRSSGNTIYF
TRBV7-7	TRBD2	CASSSTSGGPTGELFF
TRBV6-5	.	CASSYGGAQGSPLHF
TRBV5-1	TRBD1	CASSSYRGLRTEAFF
TRBV25-1	.	CASRDTQYF
TRBV4-1	TRBD1	CASSQEGHGTGDFSPLHF
TRBV6-5	.	CASSYNRLLDNEQFF
TRBV12-5	.	CASGLAVGDANYGYTF
TRBV6-5	TRBD1	CASTQDRGTEAFF
TRBV6-1	.	CASSDNGGGANVLTF
TRBV19	.	CASVSTGKSYGYTF
TRBV28	.	CASSLANTEAFF
TRBV27	TRBD1	CASSFVRGQGVGELFF
TRBV6-6	.	CATGTGVSPLHF
TRBV7-2	.	CASSLTLLTYEQYF
TRBV27	.	CASRLIGFAHEQYF
TRBV7-2	.	CASSLATGLNEKLFF
TRBV29-1	.	CSGGVSSYEQYF
TRBV27	.	CASGTTYYGYTF
TRBV5-1	.	CASSLEGRRAYEQYF
TRBV7-3	TRBD2	CASSRLAGEETQYF
TRBV10-3	.	CAISPNREVTDTQYF
TRBV11-2	.	CASSLAGHSGEAFF
TRBV7-9	.	CASSPTSGLEAFF
TRBV14	.	CASSLRTTGYGYTF
TRBV14	TRBD1	CASSQVRQGYGYTF
TRBV7-3	TRBD1	CASSLNSPDRASGNTIYF
TRBV6-1	.	CASSRQGTGANVLTF
TRBV6-5	.	CASSYSADLSNQPQHF